These T cell receptor beta chains were read from a single sample in a study of post-analysis software for immune sequencing data. MiXCR was run by TCRdb on the PCR reads, yielding one entry per CDR3 protein. The sample carries approximately 770,000 distinct CDR3 sequences, 35% to 55% recorded once. The sample was blood. These TCRs come from a girl aged 5 to 17 with multiple sclerosis. CDR3s include the opening cysteine and the closing phenylalanine or tryptophan. D genes are given only for firm matches. Expanded clones are given a class, and other clones once, few, many or no size at all.

TRBV12-3/TRBV12-4	.	TRBJ2-3	.	TGTGCCAGCAGACGGGACCTTAAAGATACGCAGTATTTT	CASRRDLKDTQYF
TRBV6-4	TRBD2	TRBJ2-1	.	TGTGCCAGCAGTGGGACTAGCGGGAGTCATGAGCAGTTCTTC	CASSGTSGSHEQFF
TRBV11-3	TRBD2	TRBJ2-4	few	TGTGCCAGCAGCCTACCTACGGGACTAGCGGCCAAAAACATTCAGTACTTC	CASSLPTGLAAKNIQYF
TRBV24-1	.	TRBJ2-5	.	TGTGCCACCAGTGCCCTGGACTACCCTGAGACCCAGTACTTC	CATSALDYPETQYF
TRBV3-1	.	TRBJ1-1	.	TGTGCCAGCAGCCAAGACTCGTGGGGCGAGGGGACTGAAGCTTTCTTT	CASSQDSWGEGTEAFF
TRBV12-3/TRBV12-4	.	TRBJ1-1	few	TGTGCCAGCAGTTTCTCCCAAGAGACAGGTCTGAACACTGAAGCTTTCTTT	CASSFSQETGLNTEAFF
TRBV5-1	.	TRBJ2-5	.	TGCGCCAGCAGCCCCGTAGTGTCCGAGGGGGAGACCCAGTACTTC	CASSPVVSEGETQYF
TRBV7-3	.	TRBJ2-1	.	TGTGCCAGCAGCACCTCTAGGGGCTCCTACAATGAGCAGTTCTTC	CASSTSRGSYNEQFF
TRBV28	.	TRBJ1-2	.	TGTGCCACCGAAGACACCGTGGGAGGCTACACCTTC	CATEDTVGGYTF
TRBV6-2/TRBV6-3	TRBD2	TRBJ2-4	.	TGTGCCAGCAGTTCTAGCGGGAGTGCCAAAAACATTCAGTACTTC	CASSSSGSAKNIQYF
TRBV7-9	.	TRBJ2-7	.	TGTGCCAGCAGCTTAGCATCCCACGAGCAGTACTTC	CASSLASHEQYF
TRBV15	TRBD1	TRBJ2-1	few	TGTGCCACCAGCAGAGTGAGGGGGCTCTCGGATAAGCAGTTCTTC	CATSRVRGLSDKQFF
TRBV28	.	TRBJ1-6	few	TGTGCCAGCAGTTTATACTATGACAGGAAAATCCACTTT	CASSLYYDRKIHF
TRBV12-3/TRBV12-4	.	TRBJ1-2	once	TGTGCCAGCACCGAGGGATCTAACTATAGCTACACCTTC	CASTEGSNYSYTF
TRBV20-1	.	TRBJ2-1	.	TGCAGTGCCGTCATAGCGGAGCCCCGTTACAATGAGCAGTTCTTC	CSAVIAEPRYNEQFF
TRBV29-1	.	TRBJ2-2	.	TGCAGCGTTGCAGGATATAGAAACACCGGGGAGCTGTTTTTT	CSVAGYRNTGELFF
TRBV5-5	TRBD1	TRBJ1-5	many	TGTGCCAGCAGTTTGGGACAGGGCGGCAATCAGCCCCAGCATTTT	CASSLGQGGNQPQHF
TRBV20-1	.	TRBJ2-1	.	TGCAGTGCTAGAGAGAGAGGTAGCACTGAGCAGTTCTTC	CSARERGSTEQFF
TRBV4-2	TRBD2	TRBJ2-5	.	TGTGCCAGCAGCCAAGATACGGCGCTAGCGGGAGGGCCAGCGGAGACCCAGTACTTC	CASSQDTALAGGPAETQYF
TRBV12-3/TRBV12-4	TRBD2	TRBJ2-1	.	TGTGCCAGCAGTTACTACCCGGGACTAGCGGGAGAGAATGAGCAGTTCTTC	CASSYYPGLAGENEQFF
TRBV4-3	.	TRBJ2-7	few	TGCGCCAGCAGCCAAGGGTCACCGGGAGACCACGAGCAGTACTTC	CASSQGSPGDHEQYF
TRBV3-1	TRBD1	TRBJ1-2	few	TGTGCCAGCAGCTCCCCGACAGGGGCGGGCTATGGCTACACCTTC	CASSSPTGAGYGYTF
TRBV21-1	.	TRBJ2-5	.	TGTGCCAGCAGCCCACTATCCGGACTAGCGGGAGCCCCTTCCCGGGCTGCCCAGGAGACCCAGTACTTC	CASSPLSGLAGAPSRAAQETQYF
TRBV2	.	TRBJ2-7	.	TGTGCCACTAGTACAGGGACCCCCTACGAGCAGTACTTC	CATSTGTPYEQYF
TRBV5-1	TRBD2	TRBJ2-1	.	TGCGCCAGCAGCCATGGACTAGCGGGAGAGAAGATCAATGAGCAGTTCTTC	CASSHGLAGEKINEQFF
TRBV7-2	TRBD2	TRBJ2-1	.	TGTGCCAGCAGCCCCCCCACTAGCGGGAAAAAGTTCTTC	CASSPPTSGKKFF
TRBV7-3	.	TRBJ2-3	.	TGTGCCAGCAGCTTTTTTTCCGGGTCAGATACGCAGTATTTT	CASSFFSGSDTQYF
TRBV2	.	TRBJ2-7	few	TGTGCCAGCTCCCTGAAAGGCCCTCAGGGGCCCCCGGGCAATGAGCAGTACTTC	CASSLKGPQGPPGNEQYF
TRBV20-1	TRBD1	TRBJ2-7	.	TGCAGTGCTAGATCCTATGCCGGACAGGCGTCCCTCTACGAGCAGTACTTC	CSARSYAGQASLYEQYF
TRBV12-3/TRBV12-4	.	TRBJ2-1	.	TGTGCCAGCAGTTTAGCCCACCCGGGCCTCGATGAGCAGTTCTTC	CASSLAHPGLDEQFF
TRBV4-2	TRBD2	TRBJ2-7	.	TGTGCCAGCAGCCAAGGACTAGCGGGAAAGGACGAGCAGTACTTC	CASSQGLAGKDEQYF
TRBV28	.	TRBJ1-2	.	TGTGCCAGCAGTTCCCACTCCCTGGCTCTGTCGGGAAAAGGCTACACCTTC	CASSSHSLALSGKGYTF
TRBV7-9	TRBD2	TRBJ2-3	few	TGTGCCAGCAGCTACTCAGCGGGAAGTCTTAAAAGCACAGATACGCAGTATTTT	CASSYSAGSLKSTDTQYF
TRBV29-1	.	TRBJ2-3	few	TGCAGCGTTGGTGGGGGCTGGCTCAACACAGATACGCAGTATTTT	CSVGGGWLNTDTQYF
TRBV2	.	TRBJ2-7	.	TGTGCCAGCGACGGCGGGACTCCCTTAGACTACGAGCAGTACTTC	CASDGGTPLDYEQYF
TRBV19	.	TRBJ1-2	.	TGTGCCAGTAGCGTGAGGTGGGAAAACTATGGCTACACCTTC	CASSVRWENYGYTF
TRBV12-3/TRBV12-4	TRBD2	TRBJ2-5	.	TGTGCCAGCAGTTTAGATGGGACTAGCGGGAGTGCAGAGACCCAGTACTTC	CASSLDGTSGSAETQYF
TRBV7-9	.	TRBJ1-4	.	TGTGCCAGCAGCTTAGGCGAGGGATTGGGTGAAAAACTGTTTTTT	CASSLGEGLGEKLFF
TRBV11-3	TRBD1	TRBJ2-7	.	TGTGCCAGCAGCGAAGAGGGGACAGGGGGCTTCAACGAGCAGTACTTC	CASSEEGTGGFNEQYF
TRBV14	TRBD1	TRBJ1-2	.	TGTGCCAGCAGCCAAGACGAGGGACAGGTCAACTATGGCTACACCTTC	CASSQDEGQVNYGYTF
TRBV27	TRBD2	TRBJ2-1	.	TGTGCCAGCGGTTCCGCGGGAGGGGAGCAGTTCTTC	CASGSAGGEQFF
TRBV12-3/TRBV12-4	TRBD2	TRBJ2-5	.	TGTGCCAGCAGTTTGGGTAGCGGGGACCCTGGGCGAAAGACCCAGTACTTC	CASSLGSGDPGRKTQYF
TRBV11-3	TRBD2	TRBJ2-5	.	TGTGCCAGCAGCTCCCCCTTCAGCGGGAGGGACGAGACCCAGTACTTC	CASSSPFSGRDETQYF
TRBV7-9	.	TRBJ2-3	.	TGTGCCAGCAGCTTTCTAGGGTCGGCGGAAGATACGCAGTATTTT	CASSFLGSAEDTQYF
TRBV7-8	.	TRBJ2-1	.	TGTGCCAGCAGCTTTGGGAGAGCCACCTACAATGAGCAGTTCTTC	CASSFGRATYNEQFF
TRBV29-1	.	TRBJ2-3	.	TGCAGCGTTGAAGAATCCGGGACCTCGGAACTCACAGATACGCAGTATTTT	CSVEESGTSELTDTQYF
TRBV27	TRBD1	TRBJ1-2	few	TGTGCCAGCAGTGATTACAGGGGTGGCTACACCTTC	CASSDYRGGYTF
TRBV28	TRBD1	TRBJ2-1	.	TGTGCCAGCAGTGGGCGGACAGGTAATAGGCTGTTCTTC	CASSGRTGNRLFF
TRBV12-3/TRBV12-4	.	TRBJ2-5	few	TGTGCCAGCAGGATGACAGTCCAAGAGACCCAGTACTTC	CASRMTVQETQYF
TRBV4-1	.	TRBJ2-7	.	TGCGCCAGCAGCCAAGAACCGGGGGATCTCTACGAGCAGTACTTC	CASSQEPGDLYEQYF
TRBV7-2	.	TRBJ2-7	.	TGTGCCAGCAGCGTAGGTGTCTACGAGCAGTACTTC	CASSVGVYEQYF
TRBV12-3/TRBV12-4	.	TRBJ1-2	many	TGTGCCAGCAGCCAGGGACATCCCACGGGCTACACCTTC	CASSQGHPTGYTF
TRBV7-6	.	TRBJ2-2	.	TGTGCCAGCGTCCCCCTAGTAGGCACCGGGGAGCTGTTTTTT	CASVPLVGTGELFF
TRBV7-2	TRBD2	TRBJ2-3	.	TGTGCCAGCAGCTTCGCGGGAGGGCCTAGCACAGATACGCGGTATTTT	CASSFAGGPSTDTRYF